This T cell receptor beta chain came from a study of blood T cell repertoires in COVID-19. Assay: immunoSEQ multiplex PCR; the TCRdb copy retains only in-frame clones and omits some. The sample lists over 200,000 clones, around 75% occurring once. This CDR3 has 18 amino acids. The sample comprised peripheral blood. The TCR was taken from a human donor in a cohort sampled during active COVID-19. The rearrangement joins TRBV21-1 to TRBJ2-7; TRBD2, the table's D call, lacks a check against the DNA. TRBV21-1 is a listed pseudogene. CDR3 in amino acids: CASSKVGRSSGVAYEQYF. The CDR3 nucleotides are TGTGCCAGCAGCAAAGTCGGGAGGAGTAGCGGGGTCGCATACGAGCAGTACTTC.